Listed below are T cell receptor beta chains from one sample, sequenced in a study of beta chain features in type 1 diabetes. The method was immunoSEQ multiplex PCR; TCRdb's version includes in-frame clones alone and lacks a portion of them. The sample includes around 600,000 clones, around 11% seen only once; the top ten take roughly 0.12%. The sample comprised naive CD4+ T cells from blood. The receptors derive from a man aged 25-45 years with type 1 diabetes. CDR3s leave out the opening cysteine and the closing phenylalanine or tryptophan. Fields, in order: clone size, J gene, V gene, CDR3 protein. Clone size is stated in some rows and not others, as once, few, many or a class when expanded.

abundance: once; j_gene: TRBJ2-5; v_gene: TRBV27; CDR3aa: ASRAQETQY
abundance: few; j_gene: TRBJ2-7; v_gene: TRBV5-1; CDR3aa: ASSLSQGAREQY
abundance: few; j_gene: TRBJ2-7; v_gene: TRBV11-2; CDR3aa: ASSLVRLSSYEQY
abundance: few; j_gene: TRBJ2-3; v_gene: TRBV7-2; CDR3aa: ASSLTGTGGTDTQY
abundance: few; j_gene: TRBJ1-1; v_gene: TRBV19; CDR3aa: ASNPGQVNTEAF
abundance: few; j_gene: TRBJ2-6; v_gene: TRBV7-2; CDR3aa: ASSSGAPGQASGANVLT
abundance: .; j_gene: TRBJ2-3; v_gene: TRBV6-5; CDR3aa: ASSSAGGSTDTQY
abundance: few; j_gene: TRBJ2-3; v_gene: TRBV30; CDR3aa: AWSIQGVIPGTQY
abundance: few; j_gene: TRBJ1-1; v_gene: TRBV18; CDR3aa: ASSPLDRVGAF
abundance: .; j_gene: TRBJ1-3; v_gene: TRBV7-9; CDR3aa: AAGISGNTIY
abundance: few; j_gene: TRBJ2-1; v_gene: TRBV5-1; CDR3aa: ASSLGSSYNEQF
abundance: .; j_gene: TRBJ2-2; v_gene: TRBV27; CDR3aa: ASSHSGTGVRELF
abundance: few; j_gene: TRBJ1-1; v_gene: TRBV6-6; CDR3aa: ASSSRTGGVGEAF
abundance: .; j_gene: TRBJ2-7; v_gene: TRBV25-1; CDR3aa: ASGLGELEQY
abundance: .; j_gene: TRBJ1-1; v_gene: TRBV7-2; CDR3aa: ASRGFALNTEAF
abundance: .; j_gene: TRBJ2-3; v_gene: TRBV19; CDR3aa: ASSGDRGFTDTQY
abundance: few; j_gene: TRBJ2-1; v_gene: TRBV11-2; CDR3aa: ASSHPIAGEQF
abundance: .; j_gene: TRBJ2-2; v_gene: TRBV7-9; CDR3aa: ASSLDNPNTGELF
abundance: .; j_gene: TRBJ2-1; v_gene: TRBV27; CDR3aa: ASSSLRELEF
abundance: few; j_gene: TRBJ2-4; v_gene: TRBV19; CDR3aa: ASSISVGGIDKNIQY
abundance: .; j_gene: TRBJ2-7; v_gene: TRBV5-4; CDR3aa: ASSPQGVGYEQY
abundance: few; j_gene: TRBJ2-1; v_gene: TRBV5-4; CDR3aa: ASSWAGTGVNEQF
abundance: .; j_gene: TRBJ1-2; v_gene: TRBV29-1; CDR3aa: SVFQGGYT
abundance: .; j_gene: TRBJ1-1; v_gene: TRBV29-1; CDR3aa: SVQRDRGPTEAF
abundance: few; j_gene: TRBJ1-4; v_gene: TRBV5-6; CDR3aa: ASSGADREEKLF
abundance: .; j_gene: TRBJ1-1; v_gene: TRBV18; CDR3aa: ASSPSGDGGTEAF
abundance: few; j_gene: TRBJ2-5; v_gene: TRBV18; CDR3aa: ASSLDLETQY
abundance: .; j_gene: TRBJ1-6; v_gene: TRBV27; CDR3aa: ASSLQQPQHSPLH
abundance: .; j_gene: TRBJ1-5; v_gene: TRBV15; CDR3aa: ATADGTGGYQPQH
abundance: .; j_gene: TRBJ2-2; v_gene: TRBV4-2; CDR3aa: ASSQVIQRENTGELF
abundance: few; j_gene: TRBJ2-2; v_gene: TRBV19; CDR3aa: ASSLSRDTGELF
abundance: .; j_gene: TRBJ2-3; v_gene: TRBV7-9; CDR3aa: ASSLLTRTDQDTQY
abundance: .; j_gene: TRBJ2-5; v_gene: TRBV27; CDR3aa: ASGQETQY
abundance: .; j_gene: TRBJ1-5; v_gene: TRBV27; CDR3aa: ASSLYSIGQPQH
abundance: .; j_gene: TRBJ1-2; v_gene: TRBV7-2; CDR3aa: ASGARGMDGYT
abundance: .; j_gene: TRBJ1-5; v_gene: TRBV19; CDR3aa: AIGEGANNQPQH
abundance: .; j_gene: TRBJ2-7; v_gene: TRBV7-6; CDR3aa: ASSLRTAGSEQY
abundance: .; j_gene: TRBJ2-3; v_gene: TRBV9; CDR3aa: ASSTRDYSDTQY
abundance: .; j_gene: TRBJ2-3; v_gene: TRBV18; CDR3aa: ASSPRQGETDTQY
abundance: .; j_gene: TRBJ1-5; v_gene: TRBV10-2; CDR3aa: ASSESGGTANQPQH
abundance: .; j_gene: TRBJ2-7; v_gene: TRBV18; CDR3aa: ASSPPGKAYEQY
abundance: .; j_gene: TRBJ1-4; v_gene: TRBV13; CDR3aa: ASSSYPGQGTHNEKLF
abundance: .; j_gene: .; v_gene: TRBV28; CDR3aa: ASSLGRFEQY
abundance: few; j_gene: TRBJ1-2; v_gene: TRBV19; CDR3aa: ASSPSTANYGYT
abundance: few; j_gene: TRBJ2-3; v_gene: TRBV2; CDR3aa: ASSRTSGYTDTQY
abundance: .; j_gene: TRBJ1-6; v_gene: TRBV30; CDR3aa: AWSVPRVNSPLH
abundance: few; j_gene: TRBJ2-1; v_gene: TRBV9; CDR3aa: ASSDGSDNEQF
abundance: few; j_gene: TRBJ1-4; v_gene: TRBV7-6; CDR3aa: ASSFSHGENEKLF
abundance: .; j_gene: TRBJ1-6; v_gene: TRBV9; CDR3aa: ASSVEAAAFGSPLH
abundance: .; j_gene: TRBJ2-1; v_gene: TRBV5-1; CDR3aa: ASSSPQGAVEQF
abundance: few; j_gene: TRBJ1-1; v_gene: TRBV4-2; CDR3aa: ASSQDPAQAF
abundance: .; j_gene: TRBJ2-7; v_gene: TRBV6-5; CDR3aa: ASSYEGYEQY
abundance: few; j_gene: TRBJ2-3; v_gene: TRBV7-2; CDR3aa: ASSLIADPSTDTQY
abundance: few; j_gene: TRBJ1-1; v_gene: TRBV7-2; CDR3aa: ASSLLSLQDEAF
abundance: few; j_gene: TRBJ1-1; v_gene: TRBV5-1; CDR3aa: ASSFGEVGTEAF